These T cell receptor beta chains were read from a single sample in a study of OX40 agonist ivuxolimab in advanced cancers. Sequenced by immunoSEQ multiplex PCR; TCRdb stores in-frame clones only, minus some. The data show about 26,000 clones, roughly 85% seen once. The input for sequencing was CD4+ or CD8+ T cells sorted from blood, taken in a trial of the OX40 agonist ivuxolimab. These receptor sequences come from an adult with an advanced solid tumor such as melanoma, head and neck, liver or kidney cancer. CDR3s include the opening cysteine and the closing phenylalanine or tryptophan. The D gene is left open where the match is weak. Only some rows state a clone size, as once, few, many or a class for expanded clones.

j_call,clone_size,d_call,v_call,cdr3_nt,cdr3_aa
TRBJ2-7,.,.,TRBV15,TGTGCCACCAGCAGAGATCTAGGTGCAAGCTCCTACGAGCAGTACTTC,CATSRDLGASSYEQYF
TRBJ2-3,.,.,TRBV27,TGTGCCAGCAGTCCCTCCGCGGGGACCTTCACAGATACGCAGTATTTT,CASSPSAGTFTDTQYF
TRBJ2-7,.,.,TRBV7-9,TGTGCCAGCAGCGCAAGCTACGAGCAGTACTTC,CASSASYEQYF
TRBJ2-3,.,.,TRBV7-8,TGTGCCAGCAGCTTATTGACAGGCGGTCGCACAGATACGCAGTATTTT,CASSLLTGGRTDTQYF
TRBJ2-7,.,.,TRBV6-1,TGTGCCAGCAGTGAAGCTTTCCTCCGGCACGAGCAGTACTTC,CASSEAFLRHEQYF
TRBJ1-4,.,.,TRBV19,TGTGCCAGTAGCGACATTGGTGGGGAACTGTTTTTT,CASSDIGGELFF
TRBJ2-1,.,.,TRBV6-5,TGTGCCAGCAGTTTGCGGACAGAACGTTACAATGAGCAGTTCTTC,CASSLRTERYNEQFF
TRBJ1-2,.,.,TRBV10-2,TGCGCCAGCAGTGAGAAGGGGGAGGATGGCTACACCTTC,CASSEKGEDGYTF
TRBJ1-5,.,.,TRBV18,TGTGCCAGCTCACGGGGGGCTGGCAATCAGCCCCAGCATTTT,CASSRGAGNQPQHF
TRBJ1-5,.,.,TRBV2,TGTGCCAGCTCGGCAGGACGTCCGGTGAGGCCCCAGCATTTT,CASSAGRPVRPQHF
TRBJ1-1,.,.,TRBV7-9,TGTGCCAGCTCGGGGCTGTTCGTGAACACTGAAGCTTTCTTT,CASSGLFVNTEAFF
TRBJ1-5,.,TRBD1,TRBV4-1,TGCGCCAGCAGCCAAGAAGCCGGACAGGTGAATCAGCCCCAGCATTTT,CASSQEAGQVNQPQHF
TRBJ2-2,.,.,TRBV30,TGTGCCTGGAGTGTAGACGTTTGGGACACCGGGGAGCTGTTTTTT,CAWSVDVWDTGELFF
TRBJ2-7,.,.,TRBV2,TGTGCCAGCGCCGATGACCGGCAGGGAATCTACGAGCAGTACTTC,CASADDRQGIYEQYF
TRBJ2-3,few,.,TRBV9,TGTGCCAGCAGCGTGGGCGGAAGCACAGATACGCAGTATTTT,CASSVGGSTDTQYF
TRBJ1-2,few,.,TRBV4-1,TGCGCCAGCACGGGGCAAACGGATGGCTACACCTTC,CASTGQTDGYTF
TRBJ1-2,.,.,TRBV4-1,TGCGCCAGCAGCCAAGTATCGGGTAACTATGGCTACACCTTC,CASSQVSGNYGYTF
TRBJ2-7,.,.,TRBV5-4,TGTGCCAGCAGCTTAGGGGACAATTACGAGCAGTACTTC,CASSLGDNYEQYF
TRBJ1-1,.,.,TRBV5-5,TGTGCCAGCAGCTTGGACGAGGGCACTGAAGCTTTCTTT,CASSLDEGTEAFF
TRBJ1-4,.,.,TRBV7-9,TGTGCCAGCAGCTTAAAGGTGTTTAATGAAAAACTGTTTTTT,CASSLKVFNEKLFF
TRBJ2-7,.,TRBD2,TRBV6-1,TGTGCCAGCAGTGAAGTGGGTAGCGGGGTTTACGAGCAGTACTTC,CASSEVGSGVYEQYF
TRBJ1-1,.,TRBD1,TRBV7-8,TGTGCCAGCACAGGGGGCGAGGGCACTGAAGCTTTCTTT,CASTGGEGTEAFF
TRBJ1-2,.,.,TRBV19,TGTGCCAGTAGTGTTGTCCTTCGAGCTAACTATGGCTACACCTTC,CASSVVLRANYGYTF